The text below deals with one T cell receptor (beta chain). This record belongs to a study of blood T cell repertoires in COVID-19. The wider study: Samples representing acute and convalescent COVID-19 were sourced from the United States, Italy and Spain. The analysed material was cDNA or gDNA that came from T cells, B-cell-depleted T cells, or PBMCs.

This CDR3 has 15 residues. The germline gives CDR1 SGHVS, CDR2 FQNEAQ. V was cut by 5 bases and J by 0 bases, with 13 bases left in between. Original data processing: Reference gene primer amplification gave estimated nucleated cell counts. TCRdb's table, derived via immunoSEQ multiplex PCR, lists solely in-frame clones and lacks some. V, J and clone size are those of that table, while D and trimming were read from the DNA. The repertoire has some 110,000 clones, around 80% of them found once; the top ten carry 14% to 15%. The origin of this receptor is a woman aged 60-75 years with acute or convalescent COVID-19. This rearrangement joins TRBV7-8 to TRBJ1-2, with a possible D match to TRBD1 (5 bases). Sequencing was done on a sample of peripheral blood. CDR3 sequence: CASSARRGANYGYTF. The CDR3 DNA sequence: TGTGCCAGCAGCGCCCGGAGGGGAGCTAACTATGGCTACACCTTC. The complete variable domain, with remaining parts taken from reference TRBV7-8 and TRBJ1-2, reads GAGVSQSPRYKVAKRGQDVALRCDPISGHVSLFWYQQALGQGPEFLTYFQNEAQLDKSGLPSDRFFAERPEGSVSTLKIQRTQQEDSAVYLCASSARRGANYGYTFGSGTRLTVV.